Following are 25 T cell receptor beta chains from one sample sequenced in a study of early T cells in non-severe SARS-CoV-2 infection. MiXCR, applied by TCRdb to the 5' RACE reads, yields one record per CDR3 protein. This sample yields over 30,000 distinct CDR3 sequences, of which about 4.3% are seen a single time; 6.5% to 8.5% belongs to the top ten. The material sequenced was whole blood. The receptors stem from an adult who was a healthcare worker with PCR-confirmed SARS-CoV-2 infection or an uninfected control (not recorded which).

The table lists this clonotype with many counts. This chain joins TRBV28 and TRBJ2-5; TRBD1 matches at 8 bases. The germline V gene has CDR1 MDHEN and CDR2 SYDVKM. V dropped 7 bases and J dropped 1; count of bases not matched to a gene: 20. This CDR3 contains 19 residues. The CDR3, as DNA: TGTGCCAGCACCTTGGAGGGGACAGGAATCCCCATGAGCCAAGAGACCCAGTACTTC. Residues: CASTLEGTGIPMSQETQYF. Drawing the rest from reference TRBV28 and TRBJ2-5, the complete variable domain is DVKVTQSSRYLVKRTGEKVFLECVQDMDHENMFWYRQDPGLGLRLIYFSYDVKMKEKGDIPEGYSVSREKKERFSLILESASTNQTSMYLCASTLEGTGIPMSQETQYFGPGTRLLVL.

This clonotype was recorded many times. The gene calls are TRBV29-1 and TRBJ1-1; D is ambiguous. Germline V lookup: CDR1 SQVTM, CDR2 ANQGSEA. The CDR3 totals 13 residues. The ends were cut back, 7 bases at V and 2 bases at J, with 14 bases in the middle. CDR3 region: CSAGSGLNTEAFF. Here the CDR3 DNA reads TGCAGCGCCGGGAGCGGACTTAACACTGAAGCTTTCTTT.

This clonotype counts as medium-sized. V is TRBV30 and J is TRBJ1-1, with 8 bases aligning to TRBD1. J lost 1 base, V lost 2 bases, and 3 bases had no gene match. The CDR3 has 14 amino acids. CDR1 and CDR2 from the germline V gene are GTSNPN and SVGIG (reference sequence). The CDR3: CAWSRDRPNTEAFF. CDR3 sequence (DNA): TGTGCCTGGAGTCGGGACAGGCCGAACACTGAAGCTTTCTTT.

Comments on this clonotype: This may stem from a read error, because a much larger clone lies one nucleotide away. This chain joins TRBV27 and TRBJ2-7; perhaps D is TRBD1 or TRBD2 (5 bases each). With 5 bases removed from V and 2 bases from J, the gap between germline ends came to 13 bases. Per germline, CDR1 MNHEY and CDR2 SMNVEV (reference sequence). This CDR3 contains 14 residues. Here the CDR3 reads CASSTGPTTYEQYF. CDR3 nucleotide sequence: TGTGCCAGCAGTACGGGACCGACCACCTACGAGCAGTACTTC.

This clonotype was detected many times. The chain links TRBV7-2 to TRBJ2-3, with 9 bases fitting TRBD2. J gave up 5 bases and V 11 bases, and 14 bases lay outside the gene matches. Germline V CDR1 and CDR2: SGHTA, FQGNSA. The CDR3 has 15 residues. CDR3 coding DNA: TGTGCCGGAGGGAGAAGAGCGGGGGGTAAAGATACGCAGTATTTT. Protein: CAGGRRAGGKDTQYF.

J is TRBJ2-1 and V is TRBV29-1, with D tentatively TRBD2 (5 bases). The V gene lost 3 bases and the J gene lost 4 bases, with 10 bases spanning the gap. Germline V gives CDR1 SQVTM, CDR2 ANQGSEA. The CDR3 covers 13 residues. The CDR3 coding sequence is TGCAGCGTTGAGCAGCGGATATACAATGAGCAGTTCTTC. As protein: CSVEQRIYNEQFF.

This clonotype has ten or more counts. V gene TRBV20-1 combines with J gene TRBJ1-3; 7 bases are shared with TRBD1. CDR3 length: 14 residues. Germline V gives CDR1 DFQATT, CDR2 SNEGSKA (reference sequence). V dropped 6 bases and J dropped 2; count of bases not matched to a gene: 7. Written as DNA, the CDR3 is TGCAGTGCGGTTGGAGGGACAGCTGGAAACACCATATATTTT. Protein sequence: CSAVGGTAGNTIYF.

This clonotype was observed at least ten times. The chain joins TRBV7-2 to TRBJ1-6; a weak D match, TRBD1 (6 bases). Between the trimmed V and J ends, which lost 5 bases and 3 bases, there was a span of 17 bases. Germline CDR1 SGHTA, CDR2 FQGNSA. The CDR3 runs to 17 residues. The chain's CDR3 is CASSPRGRGNYNSPLHF. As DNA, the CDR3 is TGTGCCAGCAGCCCTAGGGGCAGGGGCAACTATAATTCACCCCTCCACTTT.

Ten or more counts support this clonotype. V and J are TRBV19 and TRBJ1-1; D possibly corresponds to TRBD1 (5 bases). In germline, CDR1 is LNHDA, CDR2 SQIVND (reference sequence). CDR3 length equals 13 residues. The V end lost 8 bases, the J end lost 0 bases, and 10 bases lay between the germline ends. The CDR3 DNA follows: TGTGCCAGTCAGCAGGGCGTGAACACTGAAGCTTTCTTT. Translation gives CASQQGVNTEAFF.

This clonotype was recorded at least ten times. The CDR3 loop reads CASSAGLAGTYEQYF. The CDR3 nucleotides read TGTGCCAGCAGCGCGGGACTAGCGGGGACCTACGAGCAGTACTTC. The chain employs TRBV5-4 and TRBJ2-7; 13 bases fit TRBD2. V lost 4 bases, J lost 2 bases, and 3 bases stayed unmatched. This CDR3 is built from 15 residues. In germline, CDR1 is SGHNT, CDR2 YYREEE (reference sequence).

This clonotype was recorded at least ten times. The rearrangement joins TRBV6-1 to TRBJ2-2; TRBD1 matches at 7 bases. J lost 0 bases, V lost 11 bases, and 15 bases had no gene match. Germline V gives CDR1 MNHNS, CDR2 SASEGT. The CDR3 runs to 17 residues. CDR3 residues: CAGKPNPGQSNTGELFF. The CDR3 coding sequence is TGTGCCGGAAAACCAAATCCGGGACAGTCGAACACCGGGGAGCTGTTTTTT.

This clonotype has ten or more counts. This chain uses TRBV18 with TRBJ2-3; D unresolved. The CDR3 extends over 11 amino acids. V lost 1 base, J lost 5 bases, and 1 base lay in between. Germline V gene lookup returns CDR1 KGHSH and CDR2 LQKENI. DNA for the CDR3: TGTGCCAGCTCACCACAAGATACGCAGTATTTT. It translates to CASSPQDTQYF.

The CDR3 DNA reads TGTGCCAGCAGCTTAGCAGTAAAAGAGACCCAGTACTTC. Translating gives CASSLAVKETQYF. The gene calls are TRBV7-8 and TRBJ2-5; D unclear. The CDR3 spans 13 residues. Trimming took off 0 bases at V and 3 bases at J, with 5 bases between the two ends. The germline V gene encodes CDR1 SGHVS and CDR2 FQNEAQ.

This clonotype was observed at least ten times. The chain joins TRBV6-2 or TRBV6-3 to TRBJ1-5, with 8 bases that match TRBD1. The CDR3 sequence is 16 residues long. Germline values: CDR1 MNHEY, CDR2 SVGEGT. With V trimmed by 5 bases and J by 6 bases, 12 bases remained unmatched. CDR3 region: CASSPTSDRVTQPQHF. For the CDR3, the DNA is TGTGCCAGCAGTCCCACATCGGACAGGGTGACTCAGCCCCAGCATTTT.

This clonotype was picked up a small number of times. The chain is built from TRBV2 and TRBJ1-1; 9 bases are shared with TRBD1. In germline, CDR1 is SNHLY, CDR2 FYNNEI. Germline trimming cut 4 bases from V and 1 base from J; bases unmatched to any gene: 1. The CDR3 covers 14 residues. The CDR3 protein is CASSAGQGNTEAFF. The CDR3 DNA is TGTGCCAGCAGTGCGGGACAGGGGAACACTGAAGCTTTCTTT.

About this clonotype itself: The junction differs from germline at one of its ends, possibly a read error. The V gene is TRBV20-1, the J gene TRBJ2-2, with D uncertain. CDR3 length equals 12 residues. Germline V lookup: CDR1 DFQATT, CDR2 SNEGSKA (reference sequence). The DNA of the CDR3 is TGCAGTGCTAGAACGAACGCCGGGGAGCTGTTTTTT. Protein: CSARTNAGELFF.

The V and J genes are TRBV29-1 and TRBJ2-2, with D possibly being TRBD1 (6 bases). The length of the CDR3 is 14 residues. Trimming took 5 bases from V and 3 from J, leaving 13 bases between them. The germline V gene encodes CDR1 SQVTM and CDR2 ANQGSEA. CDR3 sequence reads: CSVRTVGDTGELFF. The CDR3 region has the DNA TGCAGCGTTAGGACAGTGGGCGACACCGGGGAGCTGTTTTTT.

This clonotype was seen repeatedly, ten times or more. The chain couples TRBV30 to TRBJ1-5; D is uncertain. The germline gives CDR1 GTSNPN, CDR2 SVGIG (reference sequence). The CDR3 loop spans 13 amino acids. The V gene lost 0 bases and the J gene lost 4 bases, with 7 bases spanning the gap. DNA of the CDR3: TGTGCCTGGAGTGTAAGTTCAAATCAGCCCCAGCATTTT. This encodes CAWSVSSNQPQHF.

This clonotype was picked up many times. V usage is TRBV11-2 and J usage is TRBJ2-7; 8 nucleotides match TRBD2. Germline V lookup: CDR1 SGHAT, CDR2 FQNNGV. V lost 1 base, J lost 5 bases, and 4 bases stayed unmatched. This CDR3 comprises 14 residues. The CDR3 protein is CASSLAGLVHEQYF. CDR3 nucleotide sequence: TGTGCCAGCAGCTTAGCGGGACTAGTCCACGAGCAGTACTTC. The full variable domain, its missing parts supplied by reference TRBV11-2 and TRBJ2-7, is EAGVAQSPRYKIIEKRQSVAFWCNPISGHATLYWYQQILGQGPKLLIQFQNNGVVDDSQLPKDRFSAERLKGVDSTLKIQPAKLEDSAVYLCASSLAGLVHEQYFGPGTRLTVT.

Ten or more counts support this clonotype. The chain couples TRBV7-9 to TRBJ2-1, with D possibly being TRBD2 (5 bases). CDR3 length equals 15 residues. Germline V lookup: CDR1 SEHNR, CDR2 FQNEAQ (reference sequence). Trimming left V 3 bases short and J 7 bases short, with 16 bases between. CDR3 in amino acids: CASSLRTARDNEQFF. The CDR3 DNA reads TGTGCCAGCAGCTTGAGGACCGCTCGGGATAATGAGCAGTTCTTC.

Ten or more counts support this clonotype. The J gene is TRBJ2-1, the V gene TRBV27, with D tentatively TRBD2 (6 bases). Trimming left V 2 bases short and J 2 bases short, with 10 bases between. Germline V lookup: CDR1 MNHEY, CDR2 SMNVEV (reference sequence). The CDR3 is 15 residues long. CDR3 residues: CASSLGAGTYNEQFF. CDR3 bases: TGTGCCAGCAGTTTAGGGGCGGGGACCTACAATGAGCAGTTCTTC.

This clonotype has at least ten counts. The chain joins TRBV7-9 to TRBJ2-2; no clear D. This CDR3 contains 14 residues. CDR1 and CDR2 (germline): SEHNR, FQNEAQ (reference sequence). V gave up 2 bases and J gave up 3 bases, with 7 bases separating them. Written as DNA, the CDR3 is TGTGCCAGCAGCTTAAATTCCCACACCGGGGAGCTGTTTTTT. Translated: CASSLNSHTGELFF.

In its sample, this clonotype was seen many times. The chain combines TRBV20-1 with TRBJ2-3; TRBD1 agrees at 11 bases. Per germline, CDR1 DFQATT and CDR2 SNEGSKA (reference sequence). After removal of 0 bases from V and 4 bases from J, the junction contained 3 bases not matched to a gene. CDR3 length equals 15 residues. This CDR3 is CSAREGQGAPDTQYF. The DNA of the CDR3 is TGCAGTGCTAGAGAAGGACAGGGGGCCCCAGATACGCAGTATTTT.

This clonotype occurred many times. The CDR3 protein is CASAGLEEETQYF. For the CDR3, the DNA is TGCGCCAGCGCGGGGCTGGAGGAAGAGACCCAGTACTTC. This chain uses TRBV5-1 with TRBJ2-5; D perhaps matches TRBD2 (6 bases). CDR1 is SGHRS, CDR2 YFSETQ, per germline. The CDR3 length is 13 residues. V was pared by 7 bases and J by 3 bases, with 13 bases between.

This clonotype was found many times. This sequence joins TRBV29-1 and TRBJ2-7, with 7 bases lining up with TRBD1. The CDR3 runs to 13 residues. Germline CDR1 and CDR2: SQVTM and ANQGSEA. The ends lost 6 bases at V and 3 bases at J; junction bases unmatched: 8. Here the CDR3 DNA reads TGCAGCGTGGAAAGGACAGGAGACTACGAGCAGTACTTC. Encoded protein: CSVERTGDYEQYF.